The 32 T cell receptor beta chains given below trace back to one sample, sequenced in a study of shared clonotypes between healthy human individuals. Assay: immunoSEQ multiplex PCR; the TCRdb copy retains only in-frame clones and omits some. The sample records about 1 million clones, about 75% being singletons. Material: memory CD4+ T cells sorted from blood. Subset meaning: CD45RA-negative fraction. The receptors here all came from a man in his late teens or twenties in good health.

Worth noting for this clone: The junction departs from germline at one end; a sequencing error may be responsible. This chain joins TRBV5-8 and TRBJ1-2, with unresolved D. This CDR3 is built from 13 residues. Germline CDR1 SGHTS, CDR2 YDEGEE. CDR3 DNA: TGTGCCAGCAACTTGGGAAAAACCTATGGCTACACCTTC. The encoded protein is CASNLGKTYGYTF.

CDR3 bases: TGTGCCAGCAGCTTGATGGGGACGACCTACGAGCAGTACTTC. This translates into CASSLMGTTYEQYF. V usage is TRBV7-2 and J usage is TRBJ2-7; D is perhaps TRBD1 or TRBD2 (5 bases each). V lost 3 bases and J lost 2, with 11 bases in between. Germline CDR1 is SGHTA and CDR2 is FQGNSA. The CDR3 consists of 14 residues.

This clone occurred many times. The chain has TRBV6-1 and TRBJ1-6; the match to TRBD1 covers 8 bases. This CDR3 is 14 amino acids long. The germline V gene has CDR1 MNHNS and CDR2 SASEGT. V was pared by 2 bases and J by 10 bases, with 4 bases of the junction left unmatched. CDR3 in amino acids: CASSEQGARSPLHF. The CDR3 nucleotides read TGTGCCAGCAGTGAACAGGGGGCAAGATCACCCCTCCACTTT.

This rearrangement joins TRBV19 to TRBJ2-5; the D gene is possibly TRBD1 (5 bases). The ends were cut back, 1 base at V and 7 bases at J, with 22 bases in the middle. Germline CDR1 LNHDA, CDR2 SQIVND (reference sequence). The CDR3 length is 17 residues. The DNA for the CDR3 is TGTGCCAGTAGTATAGTCCACAGTATCCCTTCGACAGTGACCCAGTACTTC. Protein sequence: CASSIVHSIPSTVTQYF. Complete variable domain (other parts from reference TRBV19 and TRBJ2-5): DGGITQSPKYLFRKEGQNVTLSCEQNLNHDAMYWYRQDPGQGLRLIYYSQIVNDFQKGDIAEGYSVSREKKESFPLTVTSAQKNPTAFYLCASSIVHSIPSTVTQYFGPGTRLLVL.

V usage is TRBV7-9 and J usage is TRBJ2-5, with 8 bases aligning to TRBD2. The V and J ends lost 1 base and 2 bases, in that order; junction bases with no gene match: 6. The germline V gene encodes CDR1 SEHNR and CDR2 FQNEAQ (reference sequence). This CDR3 region has 16 residues. CDR3 bases: TGTGCCAGCAGCTTAGACCTACTAGCGGCACAAGAGACCCAGTACTTC. Protein: CASSLDLLAAQETQYF.

For the CDR3, the DNA is TGCGCCAGCAGCTTGGAGAAAGCCACAGATACGCAGTATTTT. Protein: CASSLEKATDTQYF. The chain couples TRBV5-1 to TRBJ2-3; D uncertain. Trimming pared 0 bases from V and 2 bases from J, leaving 7 bases between. The CDR3 is 14 residues long. The V gene's germline CDR1 is SGHRS and CDR2 YFSETQ.

The sample holds a few counts of this clone. V is TRBV27 and J is TRBJ1-2, with D possibly matching TRBD1 (6 bases). Trimming pared 5 bases from V and 6 bases from J, leaving 16 bases between. CDR1 is MNHEY and CDR2 is SMNVEV in the germline V gene (reference sequence). The CDR3 has 14 amino acids. CDR3 coding DNA: TGTGCCAGCAGTCCTAACAGGGAGGTGAATGGCTACACCTTC. Amino acid sequence: CASSPNREVNGYTF.

The chain links TRBV5-8 to TRBJ2-5; a possible D gene is TRBD1 (6 bases). The germline CDR1 and CDR2 sequences are SGHTS and YDEGEE. The CDR3 sequence is 16 residues long. Trimming took off 1 base at V and 1 base at J, with 14 bases between the two ends. CDR3 amino acids: CASSLTSPGAQETQYF. The CDR3 nucleotides are TGTGCCAGCAGCTTGACGTCCCCAGGGGCCCAAGAGACCCAGTACTTC.

The gene calls are TRBV4-1 and TRBJ2-6; D gene uncertain. CDR3 length: 20 amino acids. Germline CDR1 is MGHRA and CDR2 is YSYEKL. V was trimmed by 0 bases and J by 1 base, leaving 19 bases between them. The CDR3 sequence is CASSQDDGRNIRSGANVLTF. CDR3 DNA: TGCGCCAGCAGCCAAGATGATGGCAGAAATATCCGATCTGGGGCCAACGTCCTGACTTTC.

This clone has just a few counts. The chain carries TRBV19 and TRBJ2-5; tentative D call: TRBD2 (6 bases). The CDR3 is made up of 15 amino acids. Germline V CDR1 and CDR2: LNHDA, SQIVND (reference sequence). The ends were cut back, 6 bases at V and 5 bases at J, with 19 bases in the middle. The CDR3 sequence is CASSSSGGERETQYF. The CDR3 nucleotides are TGTGCCAGTAGCTCGAGCGGCGGGGAGCGGGAGACCCAGTACTTC.

The CDR3 loop reads CASSLYRGEQYF. The CDR3 nucleotides read TGTGCCAGCAGTTTATATAGAGGCGAGCAGTACTTC. The chain carries TRBV28 and TRBJ2-5, with no clear D. Judging by the DNA end, TRBJ2-7 fits better; the J call may be wrong. The CDR3 covers 12 residues. Germline lookup yields CDR1 MDHEN and CDR2 SYDVKM.

The rearrangement uses TRBV6-1 and TRBJ2-3; possible D gene TRBD1, 6 bases. Germline CDR1 and CDR2: MNHNS and SASEGT. The CDR3 totals 15 residues. V was shortened by 2 bases and J by 5 bases, with 14 bases between the two germline ends. This CDR3 reads CASSEKNRARDTQYF. DNA of the CDR3: TGTGCCAGCAGTGAAAAGAACAGGGCACGAGATACGCAGTATTTT.

The rearrangement joins TRBV7-9 to TRBJ2-7; D might be TRBD2 (6 bases). Trimming took off 6 bases at V and 6 bases at J, with 12 bases between the two ends. The CDR3 extends over 12 amino acids. In germline, CDR1 is SEHNR, CDR2 FQNEAQ (reference sequence). CDR3 region: CASSPPGVEQYF. For the CDR3, the DNA is TGTGCCAGCAGTCCCCCGGGGGTCGAGCAGTACTTC.

Only a few counts were recorded for this clone. The chain combines TRBV30 with TRBJ1-1; TRBD1 agrees at 8 bases. V lost 4 bases and J lost 12; bases outside the gene matches: 10. The CDR3 extends over 12 amino acids. Germline-derived CDR1 and CDR2 are GTSNPN and SVGIG (reference sequence). The CDR3: CAWNNGQGGTFF. CDR3 sequence (DNA): TGTGCCTGGAATAACGGACAGGGCGGTACTTTCTTT.

The chain recombines TRBV28 with TRBJ1-1; D is uncertain. V was shortened by 5 bases and J by 3 bases, with 16 bases between the two germline ends. The V gene's germline CDR1 is MDHEN and CDR2 SYDVKM. The CDR3 has 15 amino acids. The CDR3 DNA sequence: TGTGCCAGCAGTCCCCCGGTTGGCAGCTACACTGAAGCTTTCTTT. Its translation is CASSPPVGSYTEAFF.

This clone was recorded a few times. The chain employs TRBV5-1 and TRBJ2-7; TRBD2 matches at 9 bases. This CDR3 spans 13 amino acids. Germline V gives CDR1 SGHRS, CDR2 YFSETQ. The V gene end was trimmed by 6 bases and the J gene end by 2 bases; junction bases not matched to a gene: 3. DNA of the CDR3: TGCGCCAGCAAATCTAGCGGGACCTACGAGCAGTACTTC. Translation: CASKSSGTYEQYF.

This clone was recorded once. The genes are TRBV28 and TRBJ2-7, with D unclear. Germline CDR1 and CDR2: MDHEN and SYDVKM. Deletions cut 7 bases from V and 2 bases from J, with 9 bases between. The CDR3 contains 12 residues. The CDR3 DNA sequence: TGTGCCAGCACCCGAGCCGCCTACGAGCAGTACTTC. Translation gives CASTRAAYEQYF.

This clone was seen only a few times. V is TRBV28 and J is TRBJ2-7; a weak D match, TRBD1 (5 bases). Trimming pared 5 bases from V and 4 bases from J, leaving 15 bases between. There are 14 residues in the CDR3. CDR1 is MDHEN, CDR2 SYDVKM, per germline. The DNA of the CDR3 is TGTGCCAGCAGTCCGCCTCAGACAGTTTACGAGCAGTACTTC. This codes for CASSPPQTVYEQYF.

The chain carries TRBV11-3 and TRBJ1-1; 7 positions agree with TRBD1. With V trimmed by 4 bases and J by 1 base, 6 bases remained unmatched. CDR1 SGHNT and CDR2 YENEEA come from the germline V gene. CDR3 length equals 15 residues. The DNA of the CDR3 is TGTGCCAGCAGCTCATACAGGGGAACGAACACTGAAGCTTTCTTT. It codes for CASSSYRGTNTEAFF.

As to this clone: Different DNA sequences within this sample yield the same CDR3. The rearrangement uses TRBV5-1 and TRBJ2-7; 8 bases agree with TRBD1. The CDR3 totals 15 residues. Losses at the gene ends were 0 bases for V and 3 bases for J; bases not matched to a gene: 5. Germline CDR1 is SGHRS and CDR2 is YFSETQ. The CDR3 loop is CASSLGQGRSYEQYF. The CDR3 DNA reads as TGCGCCAGCAGCTTGGGACAGGGGAGGAGCTACGAGCAGTACTTC.

As concerns this clone: This is likely an artifact of a read error, given a far larger clone one base away. Other DNA sequences in this specimen translate into the identical CDR3. The chain couples TRBV5-6 to TRBJ2-7, with D perhaps TRBD1 (6 bases). The CDR3 has 14 amino acids. CDR1 and CDR2 from the germline V gene are SGHDT and YYEEEE. Here the CDR3 DNA reads TGCGCCAGCAGCTTGGGTACACAGGGTTACGAGCAGTACTTC. This sequence encodes CASSLGTQGYEQYF.

A remark on this clone: The sample contains more than one DNA sequence encoding this CDR3. CDR3 coding DNA: TGCAGCGTGGGAAACACCGGGGAGCTGTTTTTT. This encodes CSVGNTGELFF. V is TRBV29-1 and J is TRBJ2-2; no reliable D call. The CDR3 length is 11 residues. The V gene's germline CDR1 is SQVTM and CDR2 ANQGSEA. Trimming cost V 6 bases and J 2 bases, with 4 bases left between them.

This clone was counted between two and nine times. This rearrangement joins TRBV7-6 to TRBJ1-1; 9 bases agree with TRBD1. The length of the CDR3 is 14 residues. Looked up from germline, CDR1 is SGHVS and CDR2 is FNYEAQ. Trimming removed 5 bases from V and 8 bases from J; junction bases left unmatched: 9. The CDR3 sequence is CASSRVLDRGEAFF. Written as DNA, the CDR3 is TGTGCCAGCAGCCGAGTACTGGACAGGGGCGAAGCTTTCTTT.

The chain uses TRBV4-1 and TRBJ2-7; D gene unclear. The V gene lost 2 bases and the J gene lost 2 bases, with 10 bases spanning the gap. CDR1 and CDR2 from the germline V gene are MGHRA and YSYEKL. The CDR3 has 14 residues. CDR3 loop: CASSQFDGTYEQYF. The CDR3 coding sequence is TGCGCCAGCAGCCAATTCGACGGAACCTACGAGCAGTACTTC.

This clone was counted once. This chain joins TRBV7-8 and TRBJ1-6; tentatively, D is TRBD1 (5 bases). This CDR3 spans 18 amino acids. With 3 bases removed from V and 0 bases from J, the gap between germline ends came to 15 bases. The germline V gene encodes CDR1 SGHVS and CDR2 FQNEAQ. The CDR3 sequence is CASSFRPRGSSYNSPLHF. The DNA for the CDR3 is TGTGCCAGCAGCTTTCGCCCTCGGGGGAGCTCCTATAATTCACCCCTCCACTTT.

The CDR3 DNA sequence: TGTGCCAGCAGCGGAGGGGCAGGGGGTTCGCGCGGCACTGAAGCTTTCTTT. It is translated as CASSGGAGGSRGTEAFF. This chain uses TRBV7-2 with TRBJ1-1, with 7 bases identical to TRBD1. CDR1 and CDR2 from the germline V gene are SGHTA and FQGNSA. The CDR3 is 17 residues long. Unmatched junction bases numbered 16, after V lost 5 bases and J lost 4 bases.

The V gene is TRBV5-6, the J gene TRBJ1-2; 9 bases line up with TRBD1. This CDR3 is built from 17 residues. Trimming at V came to 1 base and at J to 0 bases, leaving 7 bases not matched to a gene. Germline CDR1 SGHDT, CDR2 YYEEEE. CDR3 nucleotides: TGTGCCAGCAGCTTGAGGGTTACAGGGGGCGCTAACTATGGCTACACCTTC. Translation: CASSLRVTGGANYGYTF.

This rearrangement joins TRBV5-1 to TRBJ2-5; D might be TRBD2 (6 bases). Trimming cost V 5 bases and J 4 bases, with 12 bases left between them. CDR1 is SGHRS, CDR2 YFSETQ, per germline. This CDR3 has 13 residues. The DNA for the CDR3 is TGCGCCAGCAGGGCGACTAGTGTAGAGACCCAGTACTTC. Translation gives CASRATSVETQYF. The full variable domain, in which reference TRBV5-1 and TRBJ2-5 provide the parts outside the CDR3, is KAGVTQTPRYLIKTRGQQVTLSCSPISGHRSVSWYQQTPGQGLQFLFEYFSETQRNKGNFPGRFSGRQFSNSRSEMNVSTLELGDSALYLCASRATSVETQYFGPGTRLLVL.

The chain carries TRBV5-4 and TRBJ1-1; TRBD1 is a possible D gene (5 bases). Trimming took 7 bases from V and 7 from J, leaving 11 bases between them. Germline V gene sequence: CDR1 SGHNT, CDR2 YYREEE (reference sequence). The CDR3 length is 11 residues. This CDR3 reads CASAQGGEAFF. The CDR3 nucleotides read TGTGCCAGCGCGCAGGGTGGTGAAGCTTTCTTT.

This clone was seen only a few times. The V gene is TRBV6-6, the J gene TRBJ2-3, with D maybe TRBD2 (5 bases). The CDR3 is made up of 13 amino acids. V was cut by 2 bases and J by 5 bases, with 8 bases left in between. Looked up from germline, CDR1 is MNHNY and CDR2 is SVGAGI (reference sequence). The CDR3 loop reads CASSYGGIDTQYF. The CDR3 region has the DNA TGTGCCAGCAGTTACGGAGGCATAGATACGCAGTATTTT.

This clone was picked up one time. The CDR3 sequence is CASRSPWESLHSDGYTF. In DNA, the CDR3 is TGTGCAAGTCGCTCACCGTGGGAAAGTTTGCACAGCGATGGCTACACCTTC. The rearrangement uses TRBV12-2 and TRBJ1-2. TRBV12-2 is a recognized pseudogene. This CDR3 is 17 amino acids long.

This clone was seen ten or more times. V and J are TRBV11-2 and TRBJ2-1; D is undetermined. CDR3 length: 13 amino acids. V lost 0 bases and J lost 7, with 7 bases in between. Germline CDR1 SGHAT, CDR2 FQNNGV. This CDR3 reads CASSLDGTNEQFF. The CDR3, as DNA: TGTGCCAGCAGCTTAGATGGTACTAATGAGCAGTTCTTC.